Each of the 29 T cell receptor beta chains below was sequenced from the same sample in a study of cytomegalovirus exposure and HLA in healthy donors. Both 60 Vbeta primers and 13 Jbeta primers went into the PCR. Data came from immunoSEQ multiplex PCR; TCRdb stores just in-frame clones and leaves some out. The sample lists under 250,000 clones, 70% to 80% occurring once. The sample consisted of PBMCs. All receptors derive from a woman in her thirties in good health and CMV-seronegative.

This clone occurred once. The genes are TRBV5-8 and TRBJ1-4, with TRBD1 matching 7 bases. The J segment lost 5 bases and the V segment lost 5 bases, leaving 3 bases of the junction unmatched. The CDR3 totals 13 residues. The germline gives CDR1 SGHTS, CDR2 YDEGEE. CDR3 coding DNA: TGTGCCAGCAGGAAACAGGGGAATGAAAAACTGTTTTTT. Its translation: CASRKQGNEKLFF.

This chain connects TRBV5-1 to TRBJ2-2; D not certain. Germline V gives CDR1 SGHRS, CDR2 YFSETQ. The CDR3 runs to 16 residues. V lost 0 bases and J lost 0, with 9 bases in between. CDR3 nucleotide sequence: TGCGCCAGCAGCTTGGAAACAGTCGCGAACACCGGGGAGCTGTTTTTT. Protein sequence: CASSLETVANTGELFF. The complete variable domain, with remaining parts taken from reference TRBV5-1 and TRBJ2-2, reads KAGVTQTPRYLIKTRGQQVTLSCSPISGHRSVSWYQQTPGQGLQFLFEYFSETQRNKGNFPGRFSGRQFSNSRSEMNVSTLELGDSALYLCASSLETVANTGELFFGEGSRLTVL.

The V call is TRBV6-1, the J call TRBJ1-6, with 7 bases matching TRBD1. This CDR3 comprises 17 residues. V was clipped by 4 bases and J by 6 bases; unmatched bases: 12. CDR1 MNHNS and CDR2 SASEGT come from the germline V gene. The CDR3 region is CASSGWRQEGANSPLHF. The CDR3 bases are TGTGCCAGCAGTGGGTGGAGGCAAGAGGGGGCTAATTCACCCCTCCACTTT.

The chain is built from TRBV5-1 and TRBJ2-2; no firm D call. With 4 bases removed from V and 3 bases from J, the gap between germline ends came to 7 bases. The CDR3 contains 13 residues. Germline V gives CDR1 SGHRS, CDR2 YFSETQ. The CDR3 reads CASSEQDTGELFF. The DNA for the CDR3 is TGCGCCAGCAGCGAACAAGACACCGGGGAGCTGTTTTTT. The whole variable domain, remainder taken from reference TRBV5-1 and TRBJ2-2, is KAGVTQTPRYLIKTRGQQVTLSCSPISGHRSVSWYQQTPGQGLQFLFEYFSETQRNKGNFPGRFSGRQFSNSRSEMNVSTLELGDSALYLCASSEQDTGELFFGEGSRLTVL.

The gene calls are TRBV27 and TRBJ1-1; TRBD1 matches at 7 bases. The CDR3 is 14 residues long. The V segment lost 5 bases and the J segment 1 base; nucleotides outside the gene matches: 4. Per the germline V gene, CDR1 is MNHEY and CDR2 is SMNVEV (reference sequence). CDR3 protein: CASSMTGRNTEAFF. The CDR3 bases are TGTGCCAGCAGTATGACAGGGCGGAACACTGAAGCTTTCTTT.

The J gene is TRBJ2-7, the V gene TRBV2; 8 bases are a match to TRBD1. The CDR3 has 14 amino acids. The V segment lost 7 bases and the J segment 6 bases; nucleotides outside the gene matches: 11. The germline V gene has CDR1 SNHLY and CDR2 FYNNEI. CDR3 nucleotide sequence: TGTGCCAGCACTCGGCCAGGGGGCCAGTTCGAGCAGTACTTC. Encoded protein: CASTRPGGQFEQYF.

This sequence joins TRBV5-1 and TRBJ1-4; tentatively, D is TRBD1 (5 bases). The CDR3 totals 16 residues. CDR1 and CDR2 from the germline V gene are SGHRS and YFSETQ. Trimming stripped 3 bases from V and 8 bases from J, with 20 bases between. DNA of the CDR3: TGCGCCAGCAGCTCGGATTATCAGGGTGCGGGGGAAAAACTGTTTTTT. Its translation is CASSSDYQGAGEKLFF.

This chain uses TRBV6-6 with TRBJ2-7; 8 bases align to TRBD1. This CDR3 has 14 residues. The germline gives CDR1 MNHNY, CDR2 SVGAGI (reference sequence). V lost 6 bases and J lost 3; bases outside the gene matches: 7. The CDR3 nucleotides are TGTGCCAGCAGGGACCAGGGGGCAGGCTACGAGCAGTACTTC. Translating it yields CASRDQGAGYEQYF.

V and J are TRBV5-1 and TRBJ2-7; maybe TRBD1 (7 bases). Germline V CDR1 and CDR2: SGHRS, YFSETQ. V lost 4 bases and J 1 base, leaving 15 bases between the germline ends. The CDR3 runs 15 residues. The CDR3 DNA follows: TGCGCCAGCAGCGGAGGGACAGAGGCTTCCTACGAGCAGTACTTC. It is translated as CASSGGTEASYEQYF.

The V call is TRBV29-1, the J call TRBJ2-2; D possibly corresponds to TRBD2 (5 bases). The CDR3 is made up of 15 amino acids. The V and J ends lost 8 bases and 4 bases respectively, with 20 bases between them. Germline CDR1 is SQVTM and CDR2 is ANQGSEA. In DNA, the CDR3 is TGCAGCTCACCCCCGGGCCGGGGTAGCACCGGGGAGCTGTTTTTT. This encodes CSSPPGRGSTGELFF.

The chain has TRBV2 and TRBJ2-7, with 8 bases identical to TRBD2. With 6 bases clipped from V and 7 bases from J, the junction kept 14 bases outside the gene matches. This CDR3 region has 15 residues. Germline V gene sequence: CDR1 SNHLY, CDR2 FYNNEI. This CDR3 reads CASRKIAGSLKEQYF. In DNA form, the CDR3 reads TGTGCCAGCAGGAAAATAGCGGGGAGTTTGAAGGAGCAGTACTTC.

The rearrangement uses TRBV9 and TRBJ2-5; the D gene is possibly TRBD1 (6 bases). V was pared by 3 bases and J by 7 bases, with 19 bases between. This CDR3 is 15 amino acids long. The germline V gene has CDR1 SGDLS and CDR2 YYNGEE. CDR3 in amino acids: CASSARQAPVWTQYF. The CDR3 nucleotides read TGTGCCAGCAGCGCTCGACAGGCCCCGGTTTGGACCCAGTACTTC.

The chain employs TRBV19 and TRBJ2-7; no clear D. Germline loops: CDR1 LNHDA, CDR2 SQIVND (reference sequence). This CDR3 spans 13 amino acids. Trimming took off 6 bases at V and 2 bases at J, with 11 bases between the two ends. The CDR3 sequence is CASSSRNTYEQYF. CDR3 sequence (DNA): TGTGCCAGTAGCTCCAGGAACACCTACGAGCAGTACTTC.

The genes are TRBV2 and TRBJ2-3; 12 bases fit TRBD2. V was clipped by 4 bases and J by 4 bases; unmatched bases: 0. CDR3 size: 14 residues. Looked up from germline, CDR1 is SNHLY and CDR2 is FYNNEI. The CDR3 DNA reads TGTGCCAGCAGTGGGACTAGCGGGGCAGATACGCAGTATTTT. Its protein is CASSGTSGADTQYF.

A few counts support this clone. This chain links TRBV4-1 with TRBJ2-1, with 15 bases identical to TRBD2. The trim removed 1 base at V and 8 bases at J, leaving 6 bases unmatched. The germline V gene has CDR1 MGHRA and CDR2 YSYEKL. The CDR3 runs 17 residues. The CDR3 nucleotides read TGCGCCAGCAGCCAAGGAGGACTAGCGGGAGGGCTTGATGAGCAGTTCTTC. It yields the protein CASSQGGLAGGLDEQFF.

The chain has TRBV10-3 and TRBJ2-1, with D maybe TRBD2 (6 bases). Per germline, CDR1 ENHRY and CDR2 SYGVKD. The CDR3 loop spans 15 amino acids. Between the trimmed V and J ends, which lost 10 bases and 0 bases, there was a span of 16 bases. CDR3 nucleotides: TGTGCCAGCCTTGGGGCGGGGAGCTCCTACAATGAGCAGTTCTTC. Amino acids: CASLGAGSSYNEQFF.

This clone appeared a single time. The genes are TRBV9 and TRBJ2-1; possible D gene TRBD1, 5 bases. CDR1 is SGDLS, CDR2 YYNGEE, per germline. This CDR3 is built from 13 residues. Trimming left V 1 base short and J 9 bases short, with 11 bases between. The CDR3 sequence is CASSVIPQGEQFF. The DNA for the CDR3 is TGTGCCAGCAGCGTAATCCCGCAGGGTGAGCAGTTCTTC.

This clone has only one observation. The V call is TRBV2, the J call TRBJ1-5; D unresolved. V lost 5 bases and J lost 0, with 5 bases in between. Germline V gene lookup returns CDR1 SNHLY and CDR2 FYNNEI. The length of the CDR3 is 13 residues. The CDR3 loop reads CASSRASNQPQHF. The DNA of the CDR3 is TGTGCCAGCAGTCGAGCTAGCAATCAGCCCCAGCATTTT.

As to this clone: At one of its ends the junction is not consistent with the germline gene, which may arise from a read error. This chain uses TRBV6-1 with TRBJ1-2; no reliable D call. CDR1 and CDR2 from the germline V gene are MNHNS and SASEGT. The CDR3 loop spans 14 amino acids. CDR3 bases: TGTGCCAGTCGGAATCACTACGGGTACTATGGCTACCCCTTC. It encodes CASRNHYGYYGYPF.

This chain links TRBV5-1 with TRBJ2-2; possible D gene TRBD1, 6 bases. CDR1 is SGHRS and CDR2 is YFSETQ in the germline V gene. The CDR3 is made up of 16 amino acids. V was pared by 4 bases and J by 4 bases, with 17 bases between. CDR3 in amino acids: CASSQFPGHGTGELFF. The CDR3 nucleotides read TGCGCCAGCAGCCAATTCCCGGGACACGGCACCGGGGAGCTGTTTTTT.

The chain has TRBV5-1 and TRBJ2-1; 11 bases line up with TRBD1. The CDR3 consists of 18 residues. J was trimmed by 5 bases and V by 5 bases; bases with no gene match: 15. Germline V gene data show CDR1 as SGHRS and CDR2 as YFSETQ. Written as DNA, the CDR3 is TGCGCCAGCAGTCTGACGGGACAGGGGGTGATGGGCAACAATGAGCAGTTCTTC. Amino acid sequence: CASSLTGQGVMGNNEQFF. The whole variable domain, remainder taken from reference TRBV5-1 and TRBJ2-1, is KAGVTQTPRYLIKTRGQQVTLSCSPISGHRSVSWYQQTPGQGLQFLFEYFSETQRNKGNFPGRFSGRQFSNSRSEMNVSTLELGDSALYLCASSLTGQGVMGNNEQFFGPGTRLTVL.

This clone was found a few times. The V call is TRBV6-5, the J call TRBJ2-2; the D is unclear. V was trimmed by 0 bases and J by 6 bases, leaving 5 bases between them. Germline-derived CDR1 and CDR2 are MNHEY and SVGAGI. The CDR3 loop spans 13 amino acids. The CDR3 spells CASSYSPAGELFF. CDR3 in DNA: TGTGCCAGCAGTTACTCCCCAGCCGGGGAGCTGTTTTTT.

This chain links TRBV5-6 with TRBJ1-2; TRBD1 agrees at 8 bases. With V trimmed by 1 base and J by 5 bases, 10 bases remained unmatched. Germline V gene data show CDR1 as SGHDT and CDR2 as YYEEEE. This CDR3 comprises 16 residues. CDR3 amino acids: CASSLYGQGYRYGYTF. As DNA, the CDR3 is TGTGCCAGCAGCTTGTATGGACAGGGCTATCGGTATGGCTACACCTTC.

V gene TRBV9 combines with J gene TRBJ2-5, with D possibly being TRBD1 (5 bases). The J call is doubtful: the DNA matches TRBJ2-7 better. The CDR3 has 14 residues. Germline V gives CDR1 SGDLS, CDR2 YYNGEE. DNA of the CDR3: TGTGCCAGCAGCGTAGACCAGGGAAACTACGAGCAGTACTTC. It is translated as CASSVDQGNYEQYF.

This clone was seen more than once but under ten times. V gene TRBV19 combines with J gene TRBJ2-1; a possible D gene is TRBD2 (6 bases). This CDR3 contains 15 residues. CDR1 LNHDA and CDR2 SQIVND come from the germline V gene (reference sequence). The V end was cut by 2 bases, the J end by 3 bases, with 11 bases between. The CDR3 loop is CASSIRGLYYNEQFF. For the CDR3, the DNA is TGTGCCAGTAGTATACGGGGACTGTACTACAATGAGCAGTTCTTC.

This chain joins TRBV4-1 and TRBJ2-1; 8 positions agree with TRBD2. Germline V lookup: CDR1 MGHRA, CDR2 YSYEKL. The CDR3 is 14 amino acids. J lost 8 bases, V lost 4 bases, and 7 bases had no gene match. The CDR3 sequence: CASSRLAGGDEQFF. The CDR3 nucleotides are TGCGCCAGCAGCCGGCTAGCGGGTGGCGATGAGCAGTTCTTC.

The rearrangement joins TRBV2 to TRBJ1-2, with D unclear. The CDR3 sequence is 11 residues long. Trimming removed 4 bases from V and 13 bases from J, with 13 bases in between. Looked up from germline, CDR1 is SNHLY and CDR2 is FYNNEI. CDR3 bases: TGTGCCAGCAGTGCCGGTACCGCGATCACCTTC. Its translation is CASSAGTAITF.

The rearrangement links TRBV15 to TRBJ2-1, with 11 bases identical to TRBD2. The CDR3 has 16 amino acids. V lost 0 bases, J lost 9 bases, and 7 bases stayed unmatched. The germline gives CDR1 LNHNV, CDR2 YYDKDF (reference sequence). The CDR3 loop reads CATSRDRTSGYGEQFF. In DNA form, the CDR3 reads TGTGCCACCAGCAGAGATAGGACTAGCGGGTACGGTGAGCAGTTCTTC.

This chain uses TRBV4-1 with TRBJ2-5; tentative D call: TRBD2 (6 bases). The CDR3 extends over 16 amino acids. The germline gives CDR1 MGHRA, CDR2 YSYEKL. V was clipped by 6 bases and J by 2 bases, with 19 bases between them. The CDR3 coding sequence is TGCGCCAGCAGACTGCTGGGGGGAGCAGAACAAGAGACCCAGTACTTC. It encodes CASRLLGGAEQETQYF.